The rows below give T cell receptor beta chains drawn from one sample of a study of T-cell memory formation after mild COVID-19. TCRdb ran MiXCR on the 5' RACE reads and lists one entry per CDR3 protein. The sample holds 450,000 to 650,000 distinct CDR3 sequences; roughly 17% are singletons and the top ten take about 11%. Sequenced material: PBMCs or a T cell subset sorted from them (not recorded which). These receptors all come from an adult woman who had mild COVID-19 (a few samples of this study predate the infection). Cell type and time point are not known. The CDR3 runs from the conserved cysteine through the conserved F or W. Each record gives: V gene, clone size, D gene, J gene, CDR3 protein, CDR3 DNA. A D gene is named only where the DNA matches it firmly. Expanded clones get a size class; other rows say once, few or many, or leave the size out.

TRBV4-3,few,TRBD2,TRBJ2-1,CASSQPSTSGRQNEQFF,TGCGCCAGCAGCCAACCCTCGACTAGCGGGAGGCAAAATGAGCAGTTCTTC
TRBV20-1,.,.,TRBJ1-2,CSARDQRGWNYGYTF,TGCAGTGCTAGAGATCAAAGGGGTTGGAACTATGGCTACACCTTC
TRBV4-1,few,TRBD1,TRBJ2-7,CASSQDGQGYEQYF,TGCGCCAGCAGCCAAGATGGACAGGGCTACGAGCAGTACTTC
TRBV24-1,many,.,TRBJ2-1,CATSEKMGVHEQFF,TGTGCCACCAGTGAGAAAATGGGAGTCCATGAGCAGTTCTTC
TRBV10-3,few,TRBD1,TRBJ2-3,CAISGTTGGTDTQYF,TGTGCCATCAGTGGGACCACAGGGGGCACAGATACGCAGTATTTT
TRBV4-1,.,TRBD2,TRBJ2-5,CASSLRGIQRGGLETQYF,TGCGCCAGCAGCCTACGGGGTATCCAGCGGGGGGGCCTGGAGACCCAGTACTTC
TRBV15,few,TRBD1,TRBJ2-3,CATSAPGTGQGSSF,TGTGCCACCAGCGCGCCGGGGACGGGACAGGGGTCCTCTTTT
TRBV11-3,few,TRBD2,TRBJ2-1,CASSSRFRLAGEGSSYNEQFF,TGTGCCAGCAGCTCCCGCTTTAGACTAGCGGGAGAGGGTAGCTCCTACAATGAGCAGTTCTTC
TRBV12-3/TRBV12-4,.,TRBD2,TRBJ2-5,CASSSERGTRGETQYF,TGTGCCAGCAGTTCCGAGCGGGGAACACGGGGAGAGACCCAGTACTTC
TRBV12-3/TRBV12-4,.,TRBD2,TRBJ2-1,CASSGTSGNAEQFF,TGTGCCAGCAGCGGGACTAGCGGGAATGCCGAGCAGTTCTTC
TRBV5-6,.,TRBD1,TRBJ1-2,CASSLGTGTRGYTF,TGTGCCAGCAGCTTGGGGACAGGTACTCGGGGCTACACCTTC
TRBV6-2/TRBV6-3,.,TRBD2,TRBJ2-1,CASRGRGAAYNEQFF,TGTGCCAGCAGGGGGCGGGGGGCTGCCTACAATGAGCAGTTCTTC
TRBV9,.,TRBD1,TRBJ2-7,CASSVSGTGANEQYF,TGTGCCAGCAGCGTATCCGGGACAGGGGCCAACGAGCAGTACTTC
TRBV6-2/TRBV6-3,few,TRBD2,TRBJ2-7,CASTRTSGVSYEQYF,TGTGCCAGCACCCGGACTAGCGGGGTCTCCTACGAGCAGTACTTC
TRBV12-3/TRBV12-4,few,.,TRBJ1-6,CASSPDPGFQLHF,TGTGCCAGCAGTCCGGACCCGGGCTTCCAGCTCCACTTT
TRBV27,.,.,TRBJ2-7,CASSWQGLDNEQYF,TGTGCCAGCAGTTGGCAGGGGCTCGACAACGAGCAGTACTTC
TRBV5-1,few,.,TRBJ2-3,CATKPGPSTDTQYF,TGCGCCACCAAGCCAGGTCCAAGCACAGATACGCAGTATTTT
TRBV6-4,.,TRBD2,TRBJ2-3,CASSDAGGGAPDTQYF,TGTGCCAGCAGTGACGCGGGCGGGGGGGCCCCAGATACGCAGTATTTT
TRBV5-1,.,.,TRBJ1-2,CASSSQGVIYGYTF,TGCGCCAGCAGCTCACAGGGCGTGATCTATGGCTACACCTTC
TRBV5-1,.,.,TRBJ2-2,CASSLQASDTGELFF,TGCGCCAGCAGCTTACAGGCGTCTGACACCGGGGAGCTGTTTTTT
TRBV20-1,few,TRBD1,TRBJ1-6,CSATTGGVINSPLHF,TGCAGTGCAACGACAGGGGGTGTAATTAATTCACCCCTCCACTTT
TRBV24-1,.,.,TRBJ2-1,CATSDSRTIRDNEQFF,TGTGCCACCAGTGATTCCAGGACGATAAGAGACAATGAGCAGTTCTTC
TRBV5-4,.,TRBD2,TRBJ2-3,CASTPGLAGGSTDTQYF,TGTGCCAGCACGCCGGGACTAGCGGGGGGGAGCACAGATACGCAGTATTTT
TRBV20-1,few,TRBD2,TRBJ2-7,CSANPTGLAGSSYEQYF,TGCAGTGCCAACCCCACGGGACTAGCGGGAAGCTCCTACGAGCAGTACTTC
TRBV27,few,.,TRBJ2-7,CASATWPILYEQYF,TGTGCCAGCGCGACGTGGCCAATCCTATACGAGCAGTACTTC
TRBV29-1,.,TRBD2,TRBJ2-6,CSVAGRGIGGANVLTF,TGCAGCGTTGCCGGGAGGGGTATTGGGGGGGCCAACGTCCTGACTTTC
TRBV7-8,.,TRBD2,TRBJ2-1,CASSLLLAGPGNNEQFF,TGTGCCAGCAGCTTATTACTAGCGGGGCCGGGCAACAATGAGCAGTTCTTC
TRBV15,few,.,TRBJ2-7,CATSRDLTSSYEQYF,TGTGCCACCAGCAGAGACCTGACAAGCTCCTACGAGCAGTACTTC
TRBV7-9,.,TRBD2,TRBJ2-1,CASSFASGRYNEQFF,TGTGCCAGCAGCTTTGCTAGCGGAAGATACAATGAGCAGTTCTTC
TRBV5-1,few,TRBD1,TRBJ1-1,CASSTHRGTEAFF,TGCGCCAGCAGCACCCACAGGGGCACTGAAGCTTTCTTT
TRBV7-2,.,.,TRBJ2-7,CASSLVVGSGSYEQYF,TGTGCCAGCAGCTTAGTGGTGGGGAGTGGGTCCTACGAGCAGTACTTC
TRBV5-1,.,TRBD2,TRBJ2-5,CASSLGGLAGRQETQYF,TGCGCCAGCAGCTTGGGAGGCCTAGCGGGGCGGCAAGAGACCCAGTACTTC
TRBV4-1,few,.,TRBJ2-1,CASSQRPPSSYNEQFF,TGCGCCAGCAGCCAGCGGCCTCCTAGCTCCTACAATGAGCAGTTCTTC
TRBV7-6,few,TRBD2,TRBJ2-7,CASSLQLAGGYEQYF,TGTGCCAGCAGCTTACAACTAGCGGGAGGGTACGAGCAGTACTTC
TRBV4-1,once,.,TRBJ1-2,CASSLSAGAAGYTF,TGCGCCAGCAGCCTCTCCGCGGGGGCGGCTGGCTACACCTTC
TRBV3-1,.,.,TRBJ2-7,CASSQAGPTREQYF,TGTGCCAGCAGCCAAGCGGGTCCTACGAGGGAGCAGTACTTC
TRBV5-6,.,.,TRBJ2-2,CASSLDFGRIETGELFF,TGTGCCAGCAGCTTGGATTTCGGCAGGATAGAAACCGGGGAGCTGTTTTTT
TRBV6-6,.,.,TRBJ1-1,CASSYPLVDPSRDTEAFF,TGTGCCAGCAGTTACCCACTGGTGGACCCATCCCGCGACACTGAAGCTTTCTTT
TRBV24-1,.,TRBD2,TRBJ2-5,CATSVTSGNQETQYF,TGTGCCACCAGCGTTACTAGCGGAAACCAAGAGACCCAGTACTTC